Below are 28 T cell receptor beta chains sequenced from a single sample in a study of type 1 and type 2 diabetes patients. Amplification started from genomic DNA. A primer set of 30 forward and 13 reverse primers amplified the CDR3. In TCRdb, the multiplex PCR reads were re-called with MiXCR into one record per CDR3 protein. Here the sample spans 280,000 or so distinct CDR3 sequences, around 47% being singletons. Sequenced input: peripheral blood mononuclear cells (PBMCs). These receptor sequences come from a man aged 18 to 29 with type 2 diabetes.

The chain has TRBV4-2 and TRBJ2-7; TRBD2 agrees at 9 bases. V lost 1 base to trimming and J lost 6 bases; unmatched junction nucleotides: 10. Germline V gives CDR1 LGHNA, CDR2 YNFKEQ. The CDR3 is 16 residues long. The CDR3 is CASSQGKASGNSEQYF. CDR3 sequence (DNA): TGTGCCAGCAGCCAAGGTAAGGCTAGCGGGAACAGCGAGCAGTACTTC.

V usage is TRBV7-3 and J usage is TRBJ2-5; the match to TRBD2 covers 11 bases. The CDR3 has 15 residues. The junction had 14 bases not matched to a gene; V was cut back by 5 bases and J by 12 bases. In germline, CDR1 is SGHTA, CDR2 FQGTGA. CDR3 amino acids: CASSLAASSGRLEYF. The CDR3 DNA follows: TGTGCCAGCAGCCTCGCGGCGTCTAGCGGGAGGCTGGAGTACTTC. Full variable domain (missing parts from reference TRBV7-3 and TRBJ2-5): GAGVSQTPSNKVTEKGKYVELRCDPISGHTALYWYRQSLGQGPEFLIYFQGTGAADDSGLPNDRFFAVRPEGSVSTLKIQRTERGDSAVYLCASSLAASSGRLEYFGPGTRLLVL.

The chain has TRBV4-2 and TRBJ2-7, with 10 bases that match TRBD2. The germline CDR1 and CDR2 sequences are LGHNA and YNFKEQ. V shed 1 base and J 3 bases; nucleotides not matched to a gene: 9. This CDR3 contains 17 residues. The CDR3 is CASSQVGGLAGVYEQYF. The CDR3 nucleotides read TGTGCCAGCAGCCAAGTCGGGGGCCTAGCGGGAGTCTACGAGCAGTACTTC.

A remark on this clonotype: A much larger clone differs by one base, so this may be a read error. V is TRBV24-1 and J is TRBJ2-1; a weak D match, TRBD2 (6 bases). In germline, CDR1 is KGHDR, CDR2 SFDVKD. CDR3 length: 15 amino acids. Trimming pared 4 bases from V and 0 bases from J, leaving 9 bases between. Here the CDR3 reads CATSDPGSSYNEQFF. The CDR3 DNA reads TGTGCCACCAGTGACCCCGGGAGCTCCTACAATGAGCAGTTCTTC.

V and J are TRBV7-8 and TRBJ1-5, with D possibly being TRBD1 (6 bases). This CDR3 spans 15 amino acids. CDR1 is SGHVS and CDR2 is FQNEAQ in the germline V gene. The V and J ends lost 0 bases and 9 bases respectively, with 15 bases between them. Written as DNA, the CDR3 is TGTGCCAGCAGCTTAGCGCGGACAGCCGAGTGGCCCCAGCATTTT. This codes for CASSLARTAEWPQHF.

In its sample, this clonotype was seen a few times. The chain joins TRBV19 to TRBJ2-5, with TRBD1 matching over 9 bases. Germline V gene lookup returns CDR1 LNHDA and CDR2 SQIVND (reference sequence). V was pared by 5 bases and J by 7 bases, with 5 bases of the junction left unmatched. CDR3 length equals 13 residues. Here the CDR3 reads CASSSKTGGTQYF. The CDR3 nucleotides are TGTGCCAGTAGTTCTAAGACAGGGGGGACCCAGTACTTC.

This chain joins TRBV4-1 and TRBJ2-3; 9 nucleotides line up with TRBD1. V dropped 2 bases and J dropped 6; count of bases not matched to a gene: 6. This CDR3 is built from 15 residues. Germline values: CDR1 MGHRA, CDR2 YSYEKL. CDR3 sequence (DNA): TGCGCCAGCAGCCAAATGGGACAGGGAGGCGATACGCAGTATTTT. Amino acid sequence: CASSQMGQGGDTQYF.

This clonotype was observed a single time. This chain joins TRBV12-3 or TRBV12-4 and TRBJ2-5; D uncertain. The CDR3 is 14 residues long. V shed 2 bases and J shed 1 base, with 8 bases lying between them. DNA of the CDR3: TGTGCCAGCAGTTTAAATCTAGTCCAAGAGACCCAGTACTTC. Translation gives CASSLNLVQETQYF.

The chain joins TRBV6-1 to TRBJ2-3; 9 positions match TRBD2. The germline gives CDR1 MNHNS, CDR2 SASEGT. The CDR3 runs 16 residues. J was trimmed by 4 bases and V by 3 bases; bases with no gene match: 8. The CDR3 loop is CASSDLTAGGADTQYF. In DNA, the CDR3 is TGTGCCAGCAGTGACCTGACAGCGGGAGGTGCAGATACGCAGTATTTT.

This clonotype has a handful of counts. The chain couples TRBV24-1 to TRBJ2-6, with a tentative D call TRBD1 (6 bases). Deletions cut 2 bases from V and 0 bases from J, with 10 bases between. The germline CDR1 and CDR2 sequences are KGHDR and SFDVKD. This CDR3 spans 17 amino acids. CDR3 in DNA: TGTGCCACCAGTGATTGGACAGCCCACTCTGGGGCCAACGTCCTGACTTTC. It yields the protein CATSDWTAHSGANVLTF.

This rearrangement joins TRBV7-8 to TRBJ2-5; 7 nucleotides agree with TRBD1. V lost 6 bases, J lost 5 bases, and 12 bases stayed unmatched. Germline loops: CDR1 SGHVS, CDR2 FQNEAQ. The CDR3 is 15 amino acids. The CDR3 reads CASSFYPDRMETQYF. The CDR3, as DNA: TGTGCCAGCAGTTTCTACCCGGACAGGATGGAGACCCAGTACTTC.

V usage is TRBV7-2 and J usage is TRBJ1-1; D might be TRBD1 (5 bases). The CDR3 runs 12 residues. Germline V gene lookup returns CDR1 SGHTA and CDR2 FQGNSA. The V end was cut by 5 bases, the J end by 7 bases, with 11 bases between. CDR3 in DNA: TGTGCCAGCAGCCTCAGGGACGGTGAAGCTTTCTTT. Its protein product is CASSLRDGEAFF.

The V gene is TRBV20-1, the J gene TRBJ2-3; 9 bases line up with TRBD2. Germline values: CDR1 DFQATT, CDR2 SNEGSKA (reference sequence). With V trimmed by 7 bases and J by 4 bases, 6 bases remained unmatched. The length of the CDR3 is 13 residues. The CDR3 nucleotides are TGCAGTGTCCATAGCGGGAGAGCAGATACGCAGTATTTT. Translation: CSVHSGRADTQYF.

In its sample, this clonotype was seen a few times. The rearrangement uses TRBV7-8 and TRBJ2-7; weak D call: TRBD2 (5 bases). This CDR3 comprises 14 residues. Deletions cut 4 bases from V and 5 bases from J, with 15 bases between. Germline CDR1 reads SGHVS; CDR2 reads FQNEAQ. CDR3: CASSSDSIDNEQYF. As DNA, the CDR3 is TGTGCCAGCAGCTCGGACTCGATAGATAACGAGCAGTACTTC.

The CDR3 protein is CAILRGADRDEQFF. The CDR3 DNA is TGTGCCATCCTTCGCGGGGCCGACAGGGATGAGCAGTTCTTC. The chain employs TRBV10-3 and TRBJ2-1; D possibly corresponds to TRBD1 (7 bases). The germline V gene encodes CDR1 ENHRY and CDR2 SYGVKD. Trimming pared 8 bases from V and 8 bases from J, leaving 19 bases between. The CDR3 has 14 residues.

Worth noting for this clonotype: This clone may be a read error of a much larger clone one base away. The V call is TRBV2, the J call TRBJ2-7; no clear D. V lost 7 bases and J 1 base, leaving 20 bases between the germline ends. Germline V gene lookup returns CDR1 SNHLY and CDR2 FYNNEI. The CDR3 is 16 residues long. CDR3: CASIGPAMSLSYEQYF. CDR3 DNA: TGTGCCAGCATTGGTCCAGCGATGTCATTATCCTACGAGCAGTACTTC.

The CDR3 region is CATRLAGSVGEQFF. The CDR3 bases are TGTGCCACACGACTAGCGGGCTCCGTAGGTGAGCAGTTCTTC. The chain joins TRBV19 to TRBJ2-1; 10 positions match TRBD2. J was trimmed by 9 bases and V by 10 bases; bases with no gene match: 12. Germline V gives CDR1 LNHDA, CDR2 SQIVND (reference sequence). CDR3 size: 14 residues.

This clonotype has a handful of counts. The chain carries TRBV19 and TRBJ2-2; no firm D call. Germline lookup yields CDR1 LNHDA and CDR2 SQIVND (reference sequence). V lost 0 bases and J 3 bases, leaving 8 bases between the germline ends. The CDR3 is 15 residues long. Here the CDR3 reads CASSIDGPDTGELFF. For the CDR3, the DNA is TGTGCCAGTAGTATAGATGGACCCGACACCGGGGAGCTGTTTTTT.

Regarding this clonotype: The junction shows a germline mismatch at one end, possibly a read error. In nucleotides, the CDR3 is TGTGCCATCAGTGAAGGCCAGGAGGACGAGCAGTACTTC. It yields the protein CAISEGQEDEQYF. The rearrangement uses TRBV6-1 and TRBJ2-7; D might be TRBD2 (5 bases). Germline CDR1 MNHNS, CDR2 SASEGT. The CDR3 spans 13 residues.

V usage is TRBV5-1 and J usage is TRBJ1-2; 8 bases are shared with TRBD1. CDR3 length equals 15 residues. J gave up 5 bases and V 3 bases, and 9 bases lay outside the gene matches. Germline V gives CDR1 SGHRS, CDR2 YFSETQ. Here the CDR3 reads CASSSDDRGLYGYTF. The CDR3 coding sequence is TGCGCCAGCAGCTCAGATGACAGGGGACTTTATGGCTACACCTTC. Drawing the rest from reference TRBV5-1 and TRBJ1-2, the complete variable domain is KAGVTQTPRYLIKTRGQQVTLSCSPISGHRSVSWYQQTPGQGLQFLFEYFSETQRNKGNFPGRFSGRQFSNSRSEMNVSTLELGDSALYLCASSSDDRGLYGYTFGSGTRLTVV.

This clonotype appeared a few times. The V gene is TRBV15, the J gene TRBJ1-3, with D unresolved. The CDR3 totals 15 residues. Per germline, CDR1 LNHNV and CDR2 YYDKDF (reference sequence). Trimming removed 8 bases from V and 4 bases from J, with 18 bases in between. In nucleotides, the CDR3 is TGTGCCACCCGAGAGCAACCCGGGTTGGGAAACACCATATATTTT. This codes for CATREQPGLGNTIYF.

This clonotype turned up a few times. The chain combines TRBV20-1 with TRBJ1-3, with D perhaps matching TRBD1 (6 bases). This CDR3 has 15 amino acids. Germline V lookup: CDR1 DFQATT, CDR2 SNEGSKA (reference sequence). V lost 0 bases to trimming and J lost 1 base, with 10 bases between them. CDR3 sequence reads: CSAREGASSGNTIYF. CDR3 nucleotide sequence: TGCAGTGCTAGAGAGGGGGCCTCTTCTGGAAACACCATATATTTT.

The chain is built from TRBV6-6 and TRBJ2-7, with 13 positions matching TRBD2. The V gene's germline CDR1 is MNHNY and CDR2 SVGAGI (reference sequence). This CDR3 is built from 14 residues. V lost 6 bases to trimming and J lost 3 bases; unmatched junction nucleotides: 2. CDR3 protein: CASSGLAGVYEQYF. The CDR3 coding sequence is TGTGCCAGCAGCGGACTAGCGGGAGTCTACGAGCAGTACTTC.

There are many counts of this clonotype. The chain carries TRBV14 and TRBJ2-5; tentatively, D is TRBD1 or TRBD2 (6 bases each). V dropped 2 bases and J dropped 5 bases, with 18 bases sitting between them. Germline V gene data show CDR1 as SGHDN and CDR2 as FVKESK. The CDR3 sequence is 16 residues long. CDR3 sequence: CASSQFEEGGLETQYF. CDR3 coding DNA: TGTGCCAGCAGCCAATTCGAGGAAGGGGGGCTGGAGACCCAGTACTTC. The complete variable domain, with remaining parts taken from reference TRBV14 and TRBJ2-5, reads EAGVTQFPSHSVIEKGQTVTLRCDPISGHDNLYWYRRVMGKEIKFLLHFVKESKQDESGMPNNRFLAERTGGTYSTLKVQPAELEDSGVYFCASSQFEEGGLETQYFGPGTRLLVL.

The rearrangement links TRBV30 to TRBJ1-2; 7 bases are shared with TRBD1. V lost 3 bases, J lost 4 bases, and 5 bases stayed unmatched. Germline CDR1 and CDR2: GTSNPN and SVGIG (reference sequence). The CDR3 length is 13 residues. CDR3 coding DNA: TGTGCCTGGAGGAGGGACAGCAGCTATGGCTACACCTTC. Residues: CAWRRDSSYGYTF.

This clonotype was recorded at least ten times. The chain recombines TRBV15 with TRBJ1-4, with 9 bases matching TRBD1. Trimming at V came to 3 bases and at J to 7 bases, leaving 6 bases not matched to a gene. Germline CDR1 reads LNHNV; CDR2 reads YYDKDF (reference sequence). The CDR3 is made up of 15 amino acids. As DNA, the CDR3 is TGTGCCACCAGCAGGGACAGGGGCGAGAGTGAAAAACTGTTTTTT. Its protein is CATSRDRGESEKLFF.

This clonotype was seen a few times. The chain joins TRBV2 to TRBJ1-2, with D perhaps TRBD1 (5 bases). The CDR3 runs to 13 residues. Germline V gene lookup returns CDR1 SNHLY and CDR2 FYNNEI. Trimming cost V 5 bases and J 7 bases, with 14 bases left between them. CDR3: CASSSGTRSGYTF. CDR3 bases: TGTGCCAGCAGTTCCGGGACGCGGTCTGGCTACACCTTC.

The chain joins TRBV29-1 to TRBJ2-5, with 10 bases fitting TRBD2. The DNA end is a closer match to TRBJ2-7, so the J assignment may be wrong. Looked up from germline, CDR1 is SQVTM and CDR2 is ANQGSEA. The CDR3 has 13 amino acids. Here the CDR3 reads CSVESLAGAEQYF. CDR3 DNA sequence: TGCAGCGTTGAGTCGCTAGCGGGAGCCGAGCAGTACTTC.